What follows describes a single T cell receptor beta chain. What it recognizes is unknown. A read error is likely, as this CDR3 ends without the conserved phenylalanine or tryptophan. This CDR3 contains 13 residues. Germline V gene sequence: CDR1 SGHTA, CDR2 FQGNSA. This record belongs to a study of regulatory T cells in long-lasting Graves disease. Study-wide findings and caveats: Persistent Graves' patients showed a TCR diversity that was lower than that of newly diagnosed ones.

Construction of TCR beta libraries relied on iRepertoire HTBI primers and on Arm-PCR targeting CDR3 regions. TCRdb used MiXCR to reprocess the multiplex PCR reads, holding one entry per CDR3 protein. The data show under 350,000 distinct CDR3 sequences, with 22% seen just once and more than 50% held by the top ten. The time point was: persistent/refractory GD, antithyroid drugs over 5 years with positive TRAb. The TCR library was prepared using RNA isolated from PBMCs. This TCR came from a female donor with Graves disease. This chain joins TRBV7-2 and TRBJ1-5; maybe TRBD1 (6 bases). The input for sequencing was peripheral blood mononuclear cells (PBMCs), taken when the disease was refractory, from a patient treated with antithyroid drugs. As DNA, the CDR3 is TGTGCCAGCAAACAGGGTAGCAATCAGCCACAGCATTCT. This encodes CASKQGSNQPQHS.